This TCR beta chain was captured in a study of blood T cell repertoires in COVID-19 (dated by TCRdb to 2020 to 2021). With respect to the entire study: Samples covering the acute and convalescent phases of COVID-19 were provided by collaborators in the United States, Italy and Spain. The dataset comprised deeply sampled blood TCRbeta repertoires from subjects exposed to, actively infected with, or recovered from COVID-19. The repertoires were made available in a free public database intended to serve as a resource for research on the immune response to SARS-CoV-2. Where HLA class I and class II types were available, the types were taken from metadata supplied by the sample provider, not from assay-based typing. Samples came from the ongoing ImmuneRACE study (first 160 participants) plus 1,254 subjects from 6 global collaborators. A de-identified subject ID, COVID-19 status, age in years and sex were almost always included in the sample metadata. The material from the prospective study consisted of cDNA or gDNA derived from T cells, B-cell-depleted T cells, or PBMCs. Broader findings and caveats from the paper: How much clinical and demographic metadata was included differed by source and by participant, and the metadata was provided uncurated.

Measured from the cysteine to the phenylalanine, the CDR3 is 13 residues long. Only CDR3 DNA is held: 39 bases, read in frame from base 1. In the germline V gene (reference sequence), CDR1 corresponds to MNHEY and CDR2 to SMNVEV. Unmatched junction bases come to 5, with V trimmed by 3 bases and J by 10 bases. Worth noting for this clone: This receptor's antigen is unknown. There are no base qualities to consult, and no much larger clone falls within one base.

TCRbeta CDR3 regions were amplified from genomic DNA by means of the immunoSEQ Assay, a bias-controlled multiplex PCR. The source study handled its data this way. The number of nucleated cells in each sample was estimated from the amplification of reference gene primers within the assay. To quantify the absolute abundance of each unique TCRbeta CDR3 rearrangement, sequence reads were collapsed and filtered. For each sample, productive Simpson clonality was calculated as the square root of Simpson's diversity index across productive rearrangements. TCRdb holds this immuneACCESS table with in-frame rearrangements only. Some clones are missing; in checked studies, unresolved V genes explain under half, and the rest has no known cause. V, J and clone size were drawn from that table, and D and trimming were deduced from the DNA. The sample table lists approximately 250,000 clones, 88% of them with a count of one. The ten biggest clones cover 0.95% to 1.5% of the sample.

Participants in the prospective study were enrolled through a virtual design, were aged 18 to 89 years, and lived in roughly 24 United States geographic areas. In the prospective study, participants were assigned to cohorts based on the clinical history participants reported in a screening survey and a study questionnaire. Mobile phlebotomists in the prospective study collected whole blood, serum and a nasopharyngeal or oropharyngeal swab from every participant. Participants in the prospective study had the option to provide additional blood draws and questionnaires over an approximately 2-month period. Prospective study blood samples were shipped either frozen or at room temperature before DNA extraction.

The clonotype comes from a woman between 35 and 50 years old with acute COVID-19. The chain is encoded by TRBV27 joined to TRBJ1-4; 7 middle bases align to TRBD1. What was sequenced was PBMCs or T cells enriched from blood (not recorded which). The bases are TGTGCCAGCAGTTTGAACAGGGGCGGAAAACTGTTTTTT. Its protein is CASSLNRGGKLFF.